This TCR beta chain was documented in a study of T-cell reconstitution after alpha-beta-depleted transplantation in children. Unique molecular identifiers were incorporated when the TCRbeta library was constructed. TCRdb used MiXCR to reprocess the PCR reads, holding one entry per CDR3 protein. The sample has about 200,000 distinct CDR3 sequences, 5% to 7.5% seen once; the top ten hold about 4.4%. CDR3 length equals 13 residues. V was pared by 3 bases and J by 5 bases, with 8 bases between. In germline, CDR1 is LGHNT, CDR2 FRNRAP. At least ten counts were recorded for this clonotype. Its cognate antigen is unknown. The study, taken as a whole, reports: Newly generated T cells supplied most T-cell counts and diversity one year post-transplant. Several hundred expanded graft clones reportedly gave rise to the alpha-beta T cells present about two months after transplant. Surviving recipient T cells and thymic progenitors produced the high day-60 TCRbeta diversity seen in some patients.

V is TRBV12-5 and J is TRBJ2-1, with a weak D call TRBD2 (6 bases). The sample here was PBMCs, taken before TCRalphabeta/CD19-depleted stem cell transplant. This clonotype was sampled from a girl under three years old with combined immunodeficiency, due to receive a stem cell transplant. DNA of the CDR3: TGTGCTAGTGGTTTAGCGGGTAACAATGAGCAGTTCTTC. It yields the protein CASGLAGNNEQFF.